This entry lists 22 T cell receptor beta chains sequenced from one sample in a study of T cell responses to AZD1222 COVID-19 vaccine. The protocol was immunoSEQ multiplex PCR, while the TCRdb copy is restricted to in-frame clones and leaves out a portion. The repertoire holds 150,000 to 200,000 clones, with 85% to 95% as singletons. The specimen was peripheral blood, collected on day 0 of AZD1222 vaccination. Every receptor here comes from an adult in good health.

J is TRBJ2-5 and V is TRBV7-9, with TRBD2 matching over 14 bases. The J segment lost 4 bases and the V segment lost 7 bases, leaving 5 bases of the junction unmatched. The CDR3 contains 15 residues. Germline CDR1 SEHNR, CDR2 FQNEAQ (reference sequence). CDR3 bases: TGTGCCAGCAACCGAGGACTAGCGGGGGGAGAGACCCAGTACTTC. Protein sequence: CASNRGLAGGETQYF.

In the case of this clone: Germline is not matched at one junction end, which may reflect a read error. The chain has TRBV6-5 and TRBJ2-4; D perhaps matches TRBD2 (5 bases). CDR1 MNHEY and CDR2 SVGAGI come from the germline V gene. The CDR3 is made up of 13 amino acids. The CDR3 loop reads CSSGEGTRNIQYF. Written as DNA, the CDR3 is TGCTCCTCTGGCGAGGGCACCCGGAACATTCAGTACTTC.

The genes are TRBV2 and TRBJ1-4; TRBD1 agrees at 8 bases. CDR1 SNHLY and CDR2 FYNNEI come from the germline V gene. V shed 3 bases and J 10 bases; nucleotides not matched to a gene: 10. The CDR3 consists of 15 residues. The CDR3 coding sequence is TGTGCCAGCAGTGATCCCGGGACAGGAGTAGGAAAACTGTTTTTT. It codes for CASSDPGTGVGKLFF.

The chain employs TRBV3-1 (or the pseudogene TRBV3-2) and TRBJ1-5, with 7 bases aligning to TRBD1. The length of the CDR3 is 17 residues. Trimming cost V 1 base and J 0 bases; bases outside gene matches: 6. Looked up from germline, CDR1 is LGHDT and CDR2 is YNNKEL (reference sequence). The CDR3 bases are TGTGCCAGCAGCCAAGGGGACAGCTTATATAGCAATCAGCCCCAGCATTTT. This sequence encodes CASSQGDSLYSNQPQHF.

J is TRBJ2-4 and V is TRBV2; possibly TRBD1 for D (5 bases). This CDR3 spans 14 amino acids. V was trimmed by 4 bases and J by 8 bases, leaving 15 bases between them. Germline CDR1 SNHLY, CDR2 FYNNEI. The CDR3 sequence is CASSGSTRDDIQYF. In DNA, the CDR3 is TGTGCCAGCAGTGGTTCGACCAGGGATGACATTCAGTACTTC.

In DNA, the CDR3 is TGCGCCAGCAGCTTGGACGAGGAATTCGAGCAGTACTTC. Translation: CASSLDEEFEQYF. The V and J genes are TRBV5-1 and TRBJ2-7; no definite D call. CDR1 is SGHRS, CDR2 YFSETQ, per germline. Trimming shortened V by 0 bases and J by 6 bases, and 10 bases separated the two germline ends. The CDR3 is made up of 13 amino acids.

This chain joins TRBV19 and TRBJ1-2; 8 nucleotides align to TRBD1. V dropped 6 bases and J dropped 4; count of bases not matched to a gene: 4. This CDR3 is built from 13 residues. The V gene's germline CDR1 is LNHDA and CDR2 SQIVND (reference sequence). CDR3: CASSPTGGYGYTF. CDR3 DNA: TGTGCCAGTAGCCCTACAGGGGGCTATGGCTACACCTTC. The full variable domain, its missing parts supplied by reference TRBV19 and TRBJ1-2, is DGGITQSPKYLFRKEGQNVTLSCEQNLNHDAMYWYRQDPGQGLRLIYYSQIVNDFQKGDIAEGYSVSREKKESFPLTVTSAQKNPTAFYLCASSPTGGYGYTFGSGTRLTVV.

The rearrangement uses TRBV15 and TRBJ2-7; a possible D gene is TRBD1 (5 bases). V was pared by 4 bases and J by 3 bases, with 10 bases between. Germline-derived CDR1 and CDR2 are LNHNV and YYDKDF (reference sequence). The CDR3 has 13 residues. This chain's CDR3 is CATSNFRVYEQYF. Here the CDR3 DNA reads TGTGCCACCAGCAATTTCAGGGTCTACGAGCAGTACTTC.

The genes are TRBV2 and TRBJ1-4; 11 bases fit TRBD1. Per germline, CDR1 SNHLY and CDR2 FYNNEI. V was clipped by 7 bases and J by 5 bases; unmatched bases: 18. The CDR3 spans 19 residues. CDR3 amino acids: CASIRGWTGGNKMNEKLFF. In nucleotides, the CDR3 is TGTGCCAGCATCCGGGGTTGGACAGGGGGCAATAAGATGAATGAAAAACTGTTTTTT. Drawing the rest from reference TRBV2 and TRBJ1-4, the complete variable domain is EPEVTQTPSHQVTQMGQEVILRCVPISNHLYFYWYRQILGQKVEFLVSFYNNEISEKSEIFDDQFSVERPDGSNFTLKIRSTKLEDSAMYFCASIRGWTGGNKMNEKLFFGSGTQLSVL.

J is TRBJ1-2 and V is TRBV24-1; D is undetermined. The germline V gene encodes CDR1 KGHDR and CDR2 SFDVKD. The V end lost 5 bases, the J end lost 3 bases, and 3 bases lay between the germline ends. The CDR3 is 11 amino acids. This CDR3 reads CATSGDYGYTF. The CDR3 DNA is TGTGCCACCAGTGGCGACTATGGCTACACCTTC.

In DNA, the CDR3 is TGTGCCATCGGGGGCGGGGGAAATAATTCACCCCTCCACTTT. Its protein is CAIGGGGNNSPLHF. V and J are TRBV10-3 and TRBJ1-6; D might be TRBD1 (6 bases). There are 14 residues in the CDR3. Germline CDR1 and CDR2: ENHRY and SYGVKD. V gave up 8 bases and J gave up 5 bases, with 13 bases separating them.

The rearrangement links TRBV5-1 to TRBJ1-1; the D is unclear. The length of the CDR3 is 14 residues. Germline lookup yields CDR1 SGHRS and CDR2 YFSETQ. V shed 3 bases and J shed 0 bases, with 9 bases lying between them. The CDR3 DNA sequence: TGCGCCAGCAGCTCCAGGACCATGAACACTGAAGCTTTCTTT. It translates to CASSSRTMNTEAFF.

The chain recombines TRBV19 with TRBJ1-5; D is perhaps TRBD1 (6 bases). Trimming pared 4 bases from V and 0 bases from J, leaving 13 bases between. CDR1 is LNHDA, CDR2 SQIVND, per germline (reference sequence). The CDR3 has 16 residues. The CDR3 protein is CASSTTGTSSNQPQHF. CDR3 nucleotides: TGTGCCAGTAGTACGACAGGCACTTCTAGCAATCAGCCCCAGCATTTT. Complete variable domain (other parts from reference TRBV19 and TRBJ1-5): DGGITQSPKYLFRKEGQNVTLSCEQNLNHDAMYWYRQDPGQGLRLIYYSQIVNDFQKGDIAEGYSVSREKKESFPLTVTSAQKNPTAFYLCASSTTGTSSNQPQHFGDGTRLSIL.

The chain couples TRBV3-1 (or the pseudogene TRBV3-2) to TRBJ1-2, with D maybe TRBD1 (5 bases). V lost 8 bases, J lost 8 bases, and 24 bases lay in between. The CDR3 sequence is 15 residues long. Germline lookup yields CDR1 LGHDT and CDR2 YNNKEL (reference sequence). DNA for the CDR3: TGTGCCAGCGCCAGCCCCGTCCGGGACGGATCCGGCTACACCTTC. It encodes CASASPVRDGSGYTF.

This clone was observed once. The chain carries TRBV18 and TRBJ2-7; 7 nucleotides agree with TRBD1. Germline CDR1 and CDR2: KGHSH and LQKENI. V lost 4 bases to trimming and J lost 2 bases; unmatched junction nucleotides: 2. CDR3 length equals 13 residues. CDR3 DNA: TGTGCCAGCTCACTAGGGACAGCCTACGAGCAGTACTTC. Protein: CASSLGTAYEQYF.

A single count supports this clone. CDR3 DNA sequence: TGTGCCAGCACCCCCACAGGTGTTAGAGACACTGAAGCTTTCTTT. Its protein is CASTPTGVRDTEAFF. V usage is TRBV7-8 and J usage is TRBJ1-1, with a tentative D call TRBD1 (5 bases). This CDR3 comprises 15 residues. With 7 bases removed from V and 3 bases from J, the gap between germline ends came to 18 bases. In germline, CDR1 is SGHVS, CDR2 FQNEAQ.

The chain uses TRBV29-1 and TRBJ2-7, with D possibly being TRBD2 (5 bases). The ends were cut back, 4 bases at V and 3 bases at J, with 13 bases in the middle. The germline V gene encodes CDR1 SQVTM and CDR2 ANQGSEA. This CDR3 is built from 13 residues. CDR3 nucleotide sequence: TGCAGCGTTGTAAACGGGAATTACTACGAGCAGTACTTC. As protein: CSVVNGNYYEQYF.

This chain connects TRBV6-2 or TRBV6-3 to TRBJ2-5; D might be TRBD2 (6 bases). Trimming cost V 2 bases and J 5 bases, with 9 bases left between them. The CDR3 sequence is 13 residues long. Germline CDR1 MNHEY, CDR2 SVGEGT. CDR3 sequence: CASSYLTRETQYF. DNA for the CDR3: TGTGCCAGCAGTTACCTGACTAGGGAGACCCAGTACTTC.

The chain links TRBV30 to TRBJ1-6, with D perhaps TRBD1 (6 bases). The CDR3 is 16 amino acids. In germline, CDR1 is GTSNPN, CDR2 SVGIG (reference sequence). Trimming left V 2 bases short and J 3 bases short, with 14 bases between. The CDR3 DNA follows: TGTGCCTGGAGTAGGGGGGTAGAGGTCTATAATTCACCCCTCCACTTT. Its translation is CAWSRGVEVYNSPLHF.

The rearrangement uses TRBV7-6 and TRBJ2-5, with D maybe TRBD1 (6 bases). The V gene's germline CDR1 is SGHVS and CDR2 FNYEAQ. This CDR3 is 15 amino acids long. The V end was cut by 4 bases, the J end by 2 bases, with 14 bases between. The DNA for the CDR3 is TGTGCCAGCAGCTCAGGAGGACAGATTCAAGAGACCCAGTACTTC. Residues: CASSSGGQIQETQYF.

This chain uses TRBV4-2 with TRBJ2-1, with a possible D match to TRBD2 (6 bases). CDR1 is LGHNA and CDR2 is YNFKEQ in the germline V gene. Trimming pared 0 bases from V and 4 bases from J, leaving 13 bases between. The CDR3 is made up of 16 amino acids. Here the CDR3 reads CASSQDSTSWYNEQFF. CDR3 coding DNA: TGTGCCAGCAGCCAAGATTCAACTAGCTGGTACAATGAGCAGTTCTTC.

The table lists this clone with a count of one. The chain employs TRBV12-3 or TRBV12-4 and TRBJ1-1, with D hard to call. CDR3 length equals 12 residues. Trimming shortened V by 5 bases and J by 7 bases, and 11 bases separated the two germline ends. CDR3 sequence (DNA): TGTGCCAGCAGTGCTTCGGGCGGTGAAGCTTTCTTT. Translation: CASSASGGEAFF.